At least ten counts were recorded for the clone carrying this T cell receptor (beta chain). V lost 7 bases and J lost 1, with 8 bases in between. This CDR3 region has 11 residues. Germline V gene lookup returns CDR1 GTSNPN and CDR2 SVGIG (reference sequence). This record comes from a study of T-cell reconstitution after alpha-beta-depleted transplantation in children. Library preparation (for TCRbeta) was performed with unique molecular identifiers. Via MiXCR, TCRdb re-called the PCR reads, giving one row per CDR3 protein. This sample yields hundreds of thousands of distinct CDR3 sequences, of which around 14% are seen a single time; 0.79% belongs to the top ten.

The material was PBMCs, obtained before TCRalphabeta/CD19-depleted stem cell transplant. The sequence derives from a girl aged 2-10 years with congenital amegakaryocytic thrombocytopenia, due to receive a stem cell transplant. V usage is TRBV30 and J usage is TRBJ2-7; maybe TRBD2 (6 bases). CDR3 amino acids: CALRESYEQYF. CDR3 in DNA: TGTGCCTTACGGGAGTCCTACGAGCAGTACTTC.